Each of the 32 T cell receptor beta chains below was sequenced from the same sample in a study of blood T cell repertoires in COVID-19 (dated by TCRdb to the early 2020s). Library generation was performed with the immunoSEQ multiplex PCR assay. The immuneACCESS repertoire file appears here via TCRdb, limited to in-frame rearrangements. These files lack a portion of the clones; in checked studies, under half of the deficit traces to unresolved V genes, and the cause of the others is not known. This sample holds about 220,000 clones; about four fifths were observed only once. The ten top clones hold approximately 4% of the sample. Material: PBMCs or T cells enriched from blood (not recorded which). These receptor sequences come from a woman between 35 and 50 years old who had been exposed to COVID-19.

This clone was recorded at least ten times. V gene TRBV6-5 combines with J gene TRBJ2-7, with 9 nucleotides matching TRBD1. The CDR3 extends over 14 amino acids. J gave up 3 bases and V 7 bases, and 7 bases lay outside the gene matches. CDR1 is MNHEY, CDR2 SVGAGI, per germline. The CDR3 coding sequence is TGTGCCAGCACTCCCGGGACAGGGAGCTACGAGCAGTACTTC. Protein: CASTPGTGSYEQYF.

The chain has TRBV6-5 and TRBJ1-1; a weak D match, TRBD1 (5 bases). V lost 4 bases and J 1 base, leaving 13 bases between the germline ends. CDR3 size: 15 residues. Germline CDR1 and CDR2: MNHEY and SVGAGI. The CDR3 sequence: CASSSPGGQNTEAFF. CDR3 coding DNA: TGTGCCAGCAGTTCCCCGGGCGGACAGAACACTGAAGCTTTCTTT.

This chain joins TRBV4-1 and TRBJ1-1; no firm D call. The germline gives CDR1 MGHRA, CDR2 YSYEKL. V lost 0 bases and J lost 7, with 9 bases in between. The CDR3 is 13 amino acids. The CDR3 here is CASSQDREGEAFF. The CDR3 region has the DNA TGCGCCAGCAGCCAAGATAGAGAGGGTGAAGCTTTCTTT.

The rearrangement uses TRBV7-9 and TRBJ2-2; no definite D call. V lost 4 bases and J 7 bases, leaving 7 bases between the germline ends. The CDR3 totals 12 residues. Germline V gene lookup returns CDR1 SEHNR and CDR2 FQNEAQ (reference sequence). The CDR3 loop reads CASSSGGGELFF. The CDR3 DNA reads as TGTGCCAGCAGCTCCGGTGGCGGGGAGCTGTTTTTT.

The J gene is TRBJ1-2, the V gene TRBV29-1; D is perhaps TRBD1 (5 bases). With 8 bases removed from V and 1 base from J, the gap between germline ends came to 17 bases. This CDR3 comprises 14 residues. The germline gives CDR1 SQVTM, CDR2 ANQGSEA. Written as DNA, the CDR3 is TGCAGCTCTGAATTCTTGGGGCGTAACTATGGCTACACCTTC. Its protein product is CSSEFLGRNYGYTF.

V is TRBV12-5 and J is TRBJ1-2; D remains unclear. The CDR3 contains 22 residues. Germline V gene lookup returns CDR1 LGHNT and CDR2 FRNRAP. V was clipped by 6 bases and J by 4 bases, with 39 bases between them. CDR3 coding DNA: TGTGCTAGTGGCAGAACCTCGGGGAGAGGGCTCCTATACCTACCTATGCGCTATGGCTACACCTTC. Residues: CASGRTSGRGLLYLPMRYGYTF.

V is TRBV15 and J is TRBJ1-4; D is perhaps TRBD1 (5 bases). Trimming shortened V by 3 bases and J by 5 bases, and 13 bases separated the two germline ends. The CDR3 is made up of 15 amino acids. Germline V CDR1 and CDR2: LNHNV, YYDKDF (reference sequence). The CDR3 DNA reads TGTGCCACCAGCAGGGCCAGGACACCAAATGAAAAACTGTTTTTT. It specifies CATSRARTPNEKLFF.

This chain connects TRBV28 to TRBJ2-2; the match to TRBD1 covers 9 bases. Germline CDR1 and CDR2: MDHEN and SYDVKM. The CDR3 totals 15 residues. Trimming took 6 bases from V and 7 from J; bases not matched to a gene: 9. The CDR3, as DNA: TGTGCCAGCAGATCACCGGGACAGGGTCACGGGGAGCTGTTTTTT. This translates into CASRSPGQGHGELFF.

The CDR3 DNA follows: TGTGCCACCAGTGCCTACGAAGGAGGGTCCAATGAGCAGTTCTTC. Protein: CATSAYEGGSNEQFF. The chain recombines TRBV24-1 with TRBJ2-1, with D possibly being TRBD2 (6 bases). The V and J ends lost 5 bases and 6 bases respectively, with 16 bases between them. The CDR3 consists of 15 residues. Per germline, CDR1 KGHDR and CDR2 SFDVKD.

V gene TRBV27 combines with J gene TRBJ2-7, with a tentative D call TRBD1 (6 bases). Germline V CDR1 and CDR2: MNHEY, SMNVEV (reference sequence). V was clipped by 2 bases and J by 4 bases, with 12 bases between them. This CDR3 is 14 amino acids long. The CDR3 DNA sequence: TGTGCCAGCAGTTTAGCTGGGGGCGAGTACGAGCAGTACTTC. It is translated as CASSLAGGEYEQYF.

The gene calls are TRBV11-3 and TRBJ2-1, with D possibly being TRBD2 (5 bases). This CDR3 spans 12 amino acids. The germline V gene encodes CDR1 SGHNT and CDR2 YENEEA. V gave up 5 bases and J gave up 5 bases, with 7 bases separating them. The CDR3 is CASSRTDNEQFF. The CDR3 nucleotides read TGTGCCAGCAGCCGGACTGACAATGAGCAGTTCTTC.

The gene calls are TRBV2 and TRBJ1-5, with TRBD1 matching 10 bases. CDR3 length equals 15 residues. With 4 bases clipped from V and 2 bases from J, the junction kept 2 bases outside the gene matches. Germline loops: CDR1 SNHLY, CDR2 FYNNEI. The CDR3 sequence: CASSGQGAGNQPQHF. For the CDR3, the DNA is TGTGCCAGCAGTGGACAGGGGGCCGGCAATCAGCCCCAGCATTTT. The full variable domain, in which reference TRBV2 and TRBJ1-5 provide the parts outside the CDR3, is EPEVTQTPSHQVTQMGQEVILRCVPISNHLYFYWYRQILGQKVEFLVSFYNNEISEKSEIFDDQFSVERPDGSNFTLKIRSTKLEDSAMYFCASSGQGAGNQPQHFGDGTRLSIL.

The V and J genes are TRBV2 and TRBJ1-2; perhaps TRBD1 as D (6 bases). With 4 bases removed from V and 4 bases from J, the gap between germline ends came to 19 bases. CDR1 and CDR2 from the germline V gene are SNHLY and FYNNEI. The CDR3 runs 16 residues. The chain's CDR3 is CASSAPDRINTYGYTF. DNA for the CDR3: TGTGCCAGCAGTGCCCCCGACAGGATCAATACCTATGGCTACACCTTC.

The V gene is TRBV6-5, the J gene TRBJ1-2, with D unclear. The CDR3 length is 13 residues. Trimming cost V 6 bases and J 1 base, with 9 bases left between them. Germline lookup yields CDR1 MNHEY and CDR2 SVGAGI. As DNA, the CDR3 is TGTGCCAGCAGACACGACAATAACTATGGCTACACCTTC. It is translated as CASRHDNNYGYTF.

V gene TRBV3-1 (or the pseudogene TRBV3-2) combines with J gene TRBJ1-1; maybe TRBD1 (5 bases). Trimming pared 4 bases from V and 0 bases from J, leaving 6 bases between. The CDR3 contains 13 residues. Germline-derived CDR1 and CDR2 are LGHDT and YNNKEL (reference sequence). CDR3 coding DNA: TGTGCCAGCAGCCGCAGGGTGAACACTGAAGCTTTCTTT. It specifies CASSRRVNTEAFF.

The table lists this clone with a few counts. This chain joins TRBV2 and TRBJ1-4; D gene unclear. Germline CDR1 SNHLY, CDR2 FYNNEI. The CDR3 length is 14 residues. Trimming stripped 4 bases from V and 7 bases from J, with 13 bases between. The CDR3 loop is CASSGRGGFEKLFF. For the CDR3, the DNA is TGTGCCAGCAGTGGTCGGGGAGGGTTTGAAAAACTGTTTTTT.

CDR3 loop: CASSQDTAESSYEQYF. CDR3 bases: TGTGCCAGCAGCCAAGATACGGCGGAGAGCTCCTACGAGCAGTACTTC. The V and J genes are TRBV4-2 and TRBJ2-7; D unclear. The CDR3 runs to 16 residues. V lost 0 bases to trimming and J lost 0 bases, with 12 bases between them. Per the germline V gene, CDR1 is LGHNA and CDR2 is YNFKEQ.

This chain connects TRBV2 to TRBJ1-2, with 10 bases fitting TRBD1. V lost 3 bases to trimming and J lost 9 bases; unmatched junction nucleotides: 7. This CDR3 comprises 14 residues. Looked up from germline, CDR1 is SNHLY and CDR2 is FYNNEI. The CDR3 reads CASSDVLGQGRYTF. CDR3 bases: TGTGCCAGCAGTGACGTTCTGGGACAGGGGCGCTACACCTTC.

The J gene is TRBJ1-2, the V gene TRBV6-5, with 7 bases aligning to TRBD1. The CDR3 is 11 residues long. CDR1 and CDR2 from the germline V gene are MNHEY and SVGAGI. V lost 6 bases and J lost 11; bases outside the gene matches: 6. The chain's CDR3 is CASRGDRAYTF. The CDR3 DNA reads as TGTGCCAGCAGGGGAGACAGGGCATACACCTTC.

This chain connects TRBV19 to TRBJ1-4, with 12 nucleotides matching TRBD1. The CDR3 runs to 15 residues. Germline CDR1 and CDR2: LNHDA and SQIVND (reference sequence). V gave up 7 bases and J gave up 2 bases; unmatched junction bases: 2. This CDR3 reads CASMGQGATNEKLFF. In DNA, the CDR3 is TGTGCCAGTATGGGACAGGGGGCTACTAATGAAAAACTGTTTTTT. The full variable domain, with the rest looked up from reference TRBV19 and TRBJ1-4, is DGGITQSPKYLFRKEGQNVTLSCEQNLNHDAMYWYRQDPGQGLRLIYYSQIVNDFQKGDIAEGYSVSREKKESFPLTVTSAQKNPTAFYLCASMGQGATNEKLFFGSGTQLSVL.

The V gene is TRBV6-6, the J gene TRBJ1-1; tentative D call: TRBD1 (6 bases). From germline, CDR1 is MNHNY and CDR2 SVGAGI (reference sequence). V shed 2 bases and J shed 0 bases, with 7 bases lying between them. This CDR3 comprises 14 residues. Here the CDR3 reads CASSYEGVNTEAFF. Written as DNA, the CDR3 is TGTGCCAGCAGTTACGAGGGGGTGAACACTGAAGCTTTCTTT.

This rearrangement joins TRBV7-2 to TRBJ2-3; 7 nucleotides align to TRBD2. V lost 5 bases and J lost 8; bases outside the gene matches: 7. The CDR3 sequence is 13 residues long. CDR1 and CDR2 from the germline V gene are SGHTA and FQGNSA. CDR3 protein: CASSPSGTITQYF. DNA of the CDR3: TGTGCCAGCAGCCCGAGCGGGACTATTACGCAGTATTTT.

The chain has TRBV9 and TRBJ1-1, with 8 bases lining up with TRBD1. Germline V gene sequence: CDR1 SGDLS, CDR2 YYNGEE. This CDR3 region has 13 residues. The V gene end was trimmed by 7 bases and the J gene end by 4 bases; junction bases not matched to a gene: 6. The CDR3 loop is CASGQGALTEAFF. Written as DNA, the CDR3 is TGTGCCAGCGGGCAGGGGGCCCTCACTGAAGCTTTCTTT.

This chain links TRBV7-2 with TRBJ1-1; D remains ambiguous. Per germline, CDR1 SGHTA and CDR2 FQGNSA. CDR3 size: 15 residues. V was pared by 2 bases and J by 5 bases, with 15 bases between. CDR3 nucleotide sequence: TGTGCCAGCAGCTTAACCGTGGGAGGGAGGACTGAAGCTTTCTTT. Translating gives CASSLTVGGRTEAFF.

This chain connects TRBV28 to TRBJ1-2, with 7 bases lining up with TRBD1. The CDR3 contains 15 residues. CDR1 and CDR2 (germline): MDHEN, SYDVKM. The V and J ends lost 4 bases and 5 bases, in that order; junction bases with no gene match: 10. CDR3 sequence (DNA): TGTGCCAGCAGTTCCCGACAGGGAAGGGGATATGGCTACACCTTC. The encoded protein is CASSSRQGRGYGYTF.

The chain carries TRBV5-1 and TRBJ2-3, with a tentative D call TRBD2 (7 bases). V was clipped by 5 bases and J by 2 bases, with 15 bases between them. The germline V gene encodes CDR1 SGHRS and CDR2 YFSETQ. This CDR3 region has 15 residues. The CDR3 DNA reads TGCGCCAGCAGGGCGGGGGCCGAAAACACAGATACGCAGTATTTT. It is translated as CASRAGAENTDTQYF.

The chain joins TRBV2 to TRBJ2-2; 10 positions agree with TRBD2. Germline V gives CDR1 SNHLY, CDR2 FYNNEI. The length of the CDR3 is 15 residues. J was trimmed by 6 bases and V by 2 bases; bases with no gene match: 3. This CDR3 is CASSESLAGAGELFF. Written as DNA, the CDR3 is TGTGCCAGCAGTGAAAGTCTAGCGGGGGCCGGGGAGCTGTTTTTT.

The chain employs TRBV18 and TRBJ1-1, with TRBD1 as a possible D gene (6 bases). Germline CDR1 reads KGHSH; CDR2 reads LQKENI. V was trimmed by 3 bases and J by 1 base, leaving 12 bases between them. The CDR3 contains 15 residues. The CDR3 loop reads CASSPTTGSNTEAFF. The DNA for the CDR3 is TGTGCCAGCTCACCTACGACAGGTTCGAACACTGAAGCTTTCTTT.

CDR3 in amino acids: CASSTGTATNEKLFF. The CDR3 coding sequence is TGTGCCAGCAGCACAGGGACGGCAACTAATGAAAAACTGTTTTTT. The chain joins TRBV7-2 to TRBJ1-4, with D possibly TRBD1 on 6 matching bases. This CDR3 is 15 amino acids long. V was clipped by 5 bases and J by 0 bases, with 10 bases between them. The germline V gene encodes CDR1 SGHTA and CDR2 FQGNSA. The whole variable domain, remainder taken from reference TRBV7-2 and TRBJ1-4, is GAGVSQSPSNKVTEKGKDVELRCDPISGHTALYWYRQSLGQGLEFLIYFQGNSAPDKSGLPSDRFSAERTGGSVSTLTIQRTQQEDSAVYLCASSTGTATNEKLFFGSGTQLSVL.

This clone was seen a few times. The V gene is TRBV12-3 or TRBV12-4, the J gene TRBJ1-1; 7 nucleotides agree with TRBD1. The CDR3 spans 13 residues. The trim removed 10 bases at V and 4 bases at J, leaving 9 bases unmatched. Here the CDR3 DNA reads TGTGCCACCGCGACAGGGCCGACCACTGAAGCTTTCTTT. Translated: CATATGPTTEAFF.

The chain has TRBV5-1 and TRBJ1-3, with D unresolved. The germline V gene has CDR1 SGHRS and CDR2 YFSETQ. CDR3 size: 16 residues. Trimming took off 1 base at V and 2 bases at J, with 13 bases between the two ends. The CDR3 region is CASSLQLLGTGNTIYF. The CDR3 DNA reads as TGCGCCAGCAGCTTGCAATTACTGGGCACTGGAAACACCATATATTTT. Full variable domain (rest looked up from reference TRBV5-1 and TRBJ1-3): KAGVTQTPRYLIKTRGQQVTLSCSPISGHRSVSWYQQTPGQGLQFLFEYFSETQRNKGNFPGRFSGRQFSNSRSEMNVSTLELGDSALYLCASSLQLLGTGNTIYFGEGSWLTVV.

The DNA for the CDR3 is TGTGCCAGCAGTGGACAGGGGGATTACTACGAGCAGTACTTC. Encoded protein: CASSGQGDYYEQYF. V is TRBV28 and J is TRBJ2-7; 10 nucleotides align to TRBD1. The V gene end was trimmed by 5 bases and the J gene end by 3 bases; junction bases not matched to a gene: 4. Per germline, CDR1 MDHEN and CDR2 SYDVKM. This CDR3 is built from 14 residues.